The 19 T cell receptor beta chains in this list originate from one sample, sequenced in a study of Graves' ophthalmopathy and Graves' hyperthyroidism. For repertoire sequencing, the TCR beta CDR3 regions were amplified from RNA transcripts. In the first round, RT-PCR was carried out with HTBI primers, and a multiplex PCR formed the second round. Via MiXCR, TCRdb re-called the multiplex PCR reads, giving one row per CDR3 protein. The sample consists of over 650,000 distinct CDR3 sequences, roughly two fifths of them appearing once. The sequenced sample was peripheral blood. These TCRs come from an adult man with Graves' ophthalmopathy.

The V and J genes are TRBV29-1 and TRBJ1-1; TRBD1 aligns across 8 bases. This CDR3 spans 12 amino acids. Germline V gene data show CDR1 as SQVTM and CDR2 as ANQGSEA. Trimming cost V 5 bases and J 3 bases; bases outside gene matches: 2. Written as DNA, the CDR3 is TGCAGCGTTTCACAGGGGGACACTGAAGCTTTCTTT. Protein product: CSVSQGDTEAFF.

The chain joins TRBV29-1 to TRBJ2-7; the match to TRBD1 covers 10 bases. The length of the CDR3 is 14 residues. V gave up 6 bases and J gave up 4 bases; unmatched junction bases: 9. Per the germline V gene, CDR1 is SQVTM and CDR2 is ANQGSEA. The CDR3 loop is CSVGAGDRGYEQYF. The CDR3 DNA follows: TGCAGCGTAGGGGCTGGGGACAGGGGTTACGAGCAGTACTTC.

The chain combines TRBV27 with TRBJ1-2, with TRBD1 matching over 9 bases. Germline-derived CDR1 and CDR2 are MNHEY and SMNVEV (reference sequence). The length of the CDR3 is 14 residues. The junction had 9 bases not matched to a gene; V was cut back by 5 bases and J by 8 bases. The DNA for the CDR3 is TGTGCCAGCAGTGTCACCGGGACAGGGCACGGCTACACCTTC. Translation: CASSVTGTGHGYTF.

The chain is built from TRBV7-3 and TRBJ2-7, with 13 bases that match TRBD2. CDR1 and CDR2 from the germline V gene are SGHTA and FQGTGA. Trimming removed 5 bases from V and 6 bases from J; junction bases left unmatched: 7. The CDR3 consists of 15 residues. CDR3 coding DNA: TGTGCCAGCAGCCAAGCTACTAGCGGGGGGGCCGAGCAGTACTTC. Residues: CASSQATSGGAEQYF.

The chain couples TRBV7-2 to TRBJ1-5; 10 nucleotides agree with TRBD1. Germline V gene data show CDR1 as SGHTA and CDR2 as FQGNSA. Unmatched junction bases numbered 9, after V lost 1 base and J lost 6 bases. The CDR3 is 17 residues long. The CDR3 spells CASSLVTGTGVGQPQHF. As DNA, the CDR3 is TGTGCCAGCAGCTTAGTGACAGGGACAGGGGTGGGTCAGCCCCAGCATTTT.

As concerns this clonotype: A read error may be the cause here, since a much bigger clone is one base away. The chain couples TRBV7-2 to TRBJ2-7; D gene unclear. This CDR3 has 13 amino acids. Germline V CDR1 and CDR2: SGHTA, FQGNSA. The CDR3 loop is CAGSPAKVGEQYF. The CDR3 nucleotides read TGTGCCGGCAGCCCCGCGAAGGTCGGGGAGCAGTACTTC.

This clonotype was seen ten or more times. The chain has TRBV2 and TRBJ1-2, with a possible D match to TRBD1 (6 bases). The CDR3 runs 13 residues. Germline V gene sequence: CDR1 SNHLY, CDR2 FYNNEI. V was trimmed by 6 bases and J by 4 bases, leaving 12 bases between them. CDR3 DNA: TGTGCCAGCAGCCCACAGGGTGGCTATGGCTACACCTTC. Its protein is CASSPQGGYGYTF.

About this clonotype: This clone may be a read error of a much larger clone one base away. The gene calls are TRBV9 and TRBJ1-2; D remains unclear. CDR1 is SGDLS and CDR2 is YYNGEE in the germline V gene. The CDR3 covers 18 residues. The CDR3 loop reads CASSVDPTRGLSNYDYTF. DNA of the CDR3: TGTGCCAGCAGCGTAGATCCCACGCGGGGATTGTCCAACTATGACTACACCTTC.

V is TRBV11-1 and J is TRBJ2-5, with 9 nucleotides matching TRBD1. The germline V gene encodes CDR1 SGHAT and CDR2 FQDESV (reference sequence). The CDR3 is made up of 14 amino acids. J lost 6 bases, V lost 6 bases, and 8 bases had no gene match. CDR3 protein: CASRAGTGSQTQYF. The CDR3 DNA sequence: TGTGCCAGCAGAGCCGGGACAGGGTCTCAGACCCAGTACTTC.

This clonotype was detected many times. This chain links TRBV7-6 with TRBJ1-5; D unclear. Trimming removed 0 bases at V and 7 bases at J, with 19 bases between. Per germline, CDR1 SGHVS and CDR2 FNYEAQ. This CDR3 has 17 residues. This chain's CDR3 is CASSLAPPSAIGQPQHF. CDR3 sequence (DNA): TGTGCCAGCAGCTTAGCTCCTCCCAGCGCTATTGGACAGCCCCAGCATTTT.

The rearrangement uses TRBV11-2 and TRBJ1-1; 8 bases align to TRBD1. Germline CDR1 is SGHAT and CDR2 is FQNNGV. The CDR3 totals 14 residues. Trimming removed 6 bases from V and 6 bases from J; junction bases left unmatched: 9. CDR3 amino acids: CASRVLRGQPEAFF. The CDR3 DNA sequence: TGTGCCAGCAGGGTACTCAGGGGGCAGCCTGAAGCTTTCTTT.

The CDR3 sequence is CRDRDGETQYF. The CDR3, as DNA: TGCAGAGACCGGGACGGTGAGACCCAGTACTTC. V is TRBV29-1 and J is TRBJ2-5; D tentatively reads TRBD1 or TRBD2 (5 bases each). The CDR3 totals 11 residues. The germline gives CDR1 SQVTM, CDR2 ANQGSEA.

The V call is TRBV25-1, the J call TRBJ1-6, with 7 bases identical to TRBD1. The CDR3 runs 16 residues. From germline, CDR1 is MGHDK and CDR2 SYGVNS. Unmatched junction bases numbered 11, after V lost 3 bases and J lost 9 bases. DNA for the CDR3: TGTGCCAGCAGTGAGCATGCAGGGGGATGGACTTCACCCCTCCACTTT. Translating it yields CASSEHAGGWTSPLHF.

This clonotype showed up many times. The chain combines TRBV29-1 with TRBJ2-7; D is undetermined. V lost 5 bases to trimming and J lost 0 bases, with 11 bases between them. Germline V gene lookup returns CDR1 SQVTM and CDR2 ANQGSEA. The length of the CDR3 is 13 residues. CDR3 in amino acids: CSVSERSSYEQYF. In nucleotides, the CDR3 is TGCAGCGTTAGCGAACGGAGCTCCTACGAGCAGTACTTC.

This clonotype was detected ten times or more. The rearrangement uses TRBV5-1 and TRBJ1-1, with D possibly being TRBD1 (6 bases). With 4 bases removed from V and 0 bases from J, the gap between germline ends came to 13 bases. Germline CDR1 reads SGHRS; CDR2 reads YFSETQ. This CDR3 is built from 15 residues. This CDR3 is CASSPGARMNTEAFF. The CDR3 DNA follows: TGCGCCAGCAGCCCGGGGGCGCGGATGAACACTGAAGCTTTCTTT.

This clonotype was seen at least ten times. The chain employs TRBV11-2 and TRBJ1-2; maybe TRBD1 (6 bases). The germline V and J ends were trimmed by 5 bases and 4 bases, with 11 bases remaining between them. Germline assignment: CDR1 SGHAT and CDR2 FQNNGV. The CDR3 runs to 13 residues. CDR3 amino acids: CASSRTVGYGYTF. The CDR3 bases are TGTGCCAGCAGCCGGACAGTGGGCTATGGCTACACCTTC. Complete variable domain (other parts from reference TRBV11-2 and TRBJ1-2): EAGVAQSPRYKIIEKRQSVAFWCNPISGHATLYWYQQILGQGPKLLIQFQNNGVVDDSQLPKDRFSAERLKGVDSTLKIQPAKLEDSAVYLCASSRTVGYGYTFGSGTRLTVV.

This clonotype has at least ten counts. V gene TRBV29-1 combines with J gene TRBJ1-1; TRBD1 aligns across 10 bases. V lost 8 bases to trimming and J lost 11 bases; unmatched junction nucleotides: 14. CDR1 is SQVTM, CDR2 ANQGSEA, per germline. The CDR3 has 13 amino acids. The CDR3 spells CSSQGGQGLRAFF. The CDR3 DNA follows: TGCAGCTCCCAAGGGGGACAGGGGTTAAGGGCTTTCTTT.

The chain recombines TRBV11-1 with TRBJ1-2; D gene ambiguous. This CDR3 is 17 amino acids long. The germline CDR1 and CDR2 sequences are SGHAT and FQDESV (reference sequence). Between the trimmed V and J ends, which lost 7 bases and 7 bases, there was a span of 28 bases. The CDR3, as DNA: TGTGCCAGCACCAACCTGATAAGAACGGGCCTGGGCCCTGGCTACACCTTC. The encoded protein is CASTNLIRTGLGPGYTF.

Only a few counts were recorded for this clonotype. The CDR3 nucleotides are TGTGCCAGCAGCTTCCTCATACTAGACAATGAGCAGTTCTTC. This gives the protein CASSFLILDNEQFF. The chain links TRBV7-2 to TRBJ2-7, with TRBD2 as a possible D gene (5 bases). The end of the DNA fits TRBJ2-1 better, so the J call may be wrong. The CDR3 contains 14 residues. Germline CDR1 SGHTA, CDR2 FQGNSA.